The present T cell receptor (beta chain) was sequenced within a study of human versus mouse CDR3 diversity and MHC coevolution. In germline, CDR1 is LNHDA, CDR2 SQIVND (reference sequence). The CDR3 runs 14 residues. Profiling relied on immunoSEQ multiplex PCR, and the TCRdb table lists in-frame clones only, not all of them. Seen here are about 80,000 clones, 80% to 95% observed once, and the top ten hold 1.1% to 1.5%. In the case of this clone: The antigen is unknown.

Sorting isolated naive CD4 T cells lacking CD45RO and expressing CD62L. Regarding the study as a whole: About 1.6 million TCR beta clonotypes were estimated for humans, the largest repertoire. Clonal inequality was lowest in most of the three human donors.

The source material was naive CD4+ T cells from blood. Subset noted: CD45RO-negative CD62L-positive naive CD4 T cells. The sequence came from a person aged 30-69 years in good health. V and J are TRBV19 and TRBJ2-5, with D possibly TRBD1 on 6 matching bases. The better agreement between TRBJ2-7 and the DNA end casts doubt on the J call. CDR3 in amino acids: CASSIVGQPYEQYF. The CDR3 region has the DNA TGTGCCAGTAGTATCGTCGGACAGCCGTACGAGCAGTACTTC.